The source of this T cell receptor (beta chain) is a study of blood T cell repertoires in COVID-19. V lost 2 bases, J lost 2 bases, and 5 bases stayed unmatched. The CDR3 runs to 16 residues. Per germline, CDR1 SEHNR and CDR2 FQNEAQ (reference sequence). Generated by immunoSEQ multiplex PCR, the TCRdb table keeps only in-frame clones and is missing some. The data hold some 340,000 clones, with around 87% observed a single time. This chain connects TRBV7-9 to TRBJ2-2, with 7 bases identical to TRBD1. This sequence was found in a woman aged 25 to 39 who had recovered from COVID-19. The specimen was PBMCs or T cells enriched from blood (not recorded which). CDR3 coding DNA: TGTGCCAGCAGCTTACGTAACAGGGGAAACACCGGGGAGCTGTTTTTT. Encoded protein: CASSLRNRGNTGELFF.